These 27 T cell receptor beta chains share one sample of origin, sequenced in a study of cytomegalovirus exposure and HLA in healthy donors. Vbeta (60) and Jbeta (13) primers were used in the PCR. Method: immunoSEQ multiplex PCR; TCRdb's copy keeps in-frame clones and lacks some. This sample has 150,000 to 200,000 clones, with around 73% found just once. Sample: PBMCs. The receptors stem from a male donor in good health and CMV-seronegative.

The chain is built from TRBV30 and TRBJ2-7, with TRBD1 identical over 10 bases. J gave up 4 bases and V 1 base, and 13 bases lay outside the gene matches. The germline CDR1 and CDR2 sequences are GTSNPN and SVGIG (reference sequence). The CDR3 runs to 17 residues. In DNA form, the CDR3 reads TGTGCCTGGAGTGCCGTGGGGGAGGACAGGGGGATTTACGAGCAGTACTTC. Protein sequence: CAWSAVGEDRGIYEQYF.

J is TRBJ2-1 and V is TRBV14, with unresolved D. The CDR3 spans 16 residues. Germline V gene sequence: CDR1 SGHDN, CDR2 FVKESK. Trimming removed 5 bases from V and 0 bases from J, with 14 bases in between. This CDR3 reads CASSLLAPSSYNEQFF. Written as DNA, the CDR3 is TGTGCCAGCAGCTTATTAGCTCCGAGCTCCTACAATGAGCAGTTCTTC. The whole variable domain, remainder taken from reference TRBV14 and TRBJ2-1, is EAGVTQFPSHSVIEKGQTVTLRCDPISGHDNLYWYRRVMGKEIKFLLHFVKESKQDESGMPNNRFLAERTGGTYSTLKVQPAELEDSGVYFCASSLLAPSSYNEQFFGPGTRLTVL.

The J gene is TRBJ2-1, the V gene TRBV19; 10 bases are a match to TRBD2. J gave up 4 bases and V 10 bases, and 10 bases lay outside the gene matches. There are 15 residues in the CDR3. Germline CDR1 LNHDA, CDR2 SQIVND (reference sequence). The CDR3 DNA follows: TGTGCCACTAATGCCGGGACTAGCGTATACAATGAGCAGTTCTTC. Its protein is CATNAGTSVYNEQFF.

The J gene is TRBJ2-7, the V gene TRBV5-1; D remains unclear. In germline, CDR1 is SGHRS, CDR2 YFSETQ. V was clipped by 4 bases and J by 0 bases, with 11 bases between them. The CDR3 runs to 14 residues. CDR3: CASSPWAFSYEQYF. The CDR3 nucleotides read TGCGCCAGCAGCCCATGGGCCTTCTCCTACGAGCAGTACTTC.

V gene TRBV5-1 combines with J gene TRBJ2-7; maybe TRBD2 (6 bases). Germline CDR1 SGHRS, CDR2 YFSETQ. V shed 2 bases and J shed 0 bases, with 9 bases lying between them. This CDR3 region has 14 residues. The DNA for the CDR3 is TGCGCCAGCAGCTTTTCTAGCGTCTCCTACGAGCAGTACTTC. It encodes CASSFSSVSYEQYF.

The rearrangement joins TRBV7-7 to TRBJ2-7, with 8 bases identical to TRBD1. CDR3 length equals 15 residues. The germline V gene encodes CDR1 SSHAT and CDR2 FNYEAQ (reference sequence). V shed 1 base, J shed 0 bases, and the junction held 2 bases outside the gene matches. CDR3 sequence reads: CASSLGTGSSYEQYF. The CDR3 DNA is TGTGCCAGCAGCTTAGGGACAGGGTCCTCCTACGAGCAGTACTTC.

This CDR3 is CASSFHSAGASITDTQYF. The CDR3 region has the DNA TGTGCCAGCAGTTTCCACTCGGCGGGGGCTAGTATCACAGATACGCAGTATTTT. The chain joins TRBV28 to TRBJ2-3, with D tentatively TRBD2 (7 bases). V lost 3 bases and J lost 2, with 21 bases in between. This CDR3 contains 18 residues. The germline V gene has CDR1 MDHEN and CDR2 SYDVKM.

The rearrangement links TRBV18 to TRBJ2-5, with D maybe TRBD1 (6 bases). Germline assignment: CDR1 KGHSH and CDR2 LQKENI. The CDR3 is 15 amino acids. With 2 bases removed from V and 3 bases from J, the gap between germline ends came to 13 bases. The CDR3 here is CASSPVSGHEETQYF. CDR3 DNA: TGTGCCAGCTCACCAGTTTCGGGACACGAAGAGACCCAGTACTTC.

The chain joins TRBV6-1 to TRBJ2-3, with 9 bases lining up with TRBD2. Germline values: CDR1 MNHNS, CDR2 SASEGT. The CDR3 sequence is 17 residues long. V shed 0 bases and J 5 bases; nucleotides not matched to a gene: 9. The CDR3 loop reads CASSEAPAGGLGDTQYF. CDR3 DNA: TGTGCCAGCAGTGAAGCGCCGGCGGGGGGGCTTGGAGATACGCAGTATTTT.

The chain uses TRBV12-5 and TRBJ2-2, with 8 bases identical to TRBD1. The trim removed 5 bases at V and 7 bases at J, leaving 3 bases unmatched. There are 13 residues in the CDR3. Germline assignment: CDR1 LGHNT and CDR2 FRNRAP. The CDR3 DNA follows: TGTGCTAGTGGTCCTGGACAGGGCGGGGAGCTGTTTTTT. Amino acid sequence: CASGPGQGGELFF.

The chain combines TRBV4-1 with TRBJ2-5, with TRBD1 identical over 7 bases. The last part of the DNA fits TRBJ2-7 better; the J call may be wrong. Germline V lookup: CDR1 MGHRA, CDR2 YSYEKL. This CDR3 region has 15 residues. For the CDR3, the DNA is TGCGCCAGCAGCCTCGGCCCGGGACAGATTTACGAGCAGTACTTC. Translated: CASSLGPGQIYEQYF.

The chain has TRBV7-8 and TRBJ1-1; 7 bases are shared with TRBD1. The CDR3 is made up of 15 amino acids. Germline loops: CDR1 SGHVS, CDR2 FQNEAQ. V shed 3 bases, J shed 0 bases, and the junction held 4 bases outside the gene matches. This CDR3 is CASSFRQGLNTEAFF. The CDR3 nucleotides are TGTGCCAGCAGCTTCAGACAGGGATTGAACACTGAAGCTTTCTTT.

V gene TRBV28 combines with J gene TRBJ2-3, with TRBD2 identical over 7 bases. Germline trimming cut 3 bases from V and 6 bases from J; bases unmatched to any gene: 6. CDR3 length: 14 residues. The germline V gene encodes CDR1 MDHEN and CDR2 SYDVKM. The CDR3 loop reads CASSLGGGGDTQYF. The CDR3 DNA reads as TGTGCCAGCAGTTTGGGCGGGGGAGGGGATACGCAGTATTTT.

The chain carries TRBV7-8 and TRBJ2-7, with D uncertain. Germline loops: CDR1 SGHVS, CDR2 FQNEAQ. The CDR3 contains 11 residues. V lost 1 base, J lost 6 bases, and 4 bases lay in between. The DNA of the CDR3 is TGTGCCAGCAGCTTAGGAGTCGAGCAGTACTTC. Protein: CASSLGVEQYF.

The rearrangement links TRBV6-1 to TRBJ2-5; TRBD1 might be the D (6 bases). CDR1 and CDR2 (germline): MNHNS, SASEGT. V was pared by 2 bases and J by 4 bases, with 14 bases between. The CDR3 extends over 15 amino acids. DNA for the CDR3: TGTGCCAGCAGTGAATTTCAGGGGAAGGGAGAGACCCAGTACTTC. Its protein is CASSEFQGKGETQYF.

This clone was seen a single time. The V call is TRBV7-6, the J call TRBJ1-1; 8 bases map to TRBD1. V lost 5 bases, J lost 4 bases, and 3 bases stayed unmatched. This CDR3 region has 13 residues. CDR1 is SGHVS and CDR2 is FNYEAQ in the germline V gene. Written as DNA, the CDR3 is TGTGCCAGCAGCAGCCAGGGGGCCACTGAAGCTTTCTTT. Its protein product is CASSSQGATEAFF.

CDR3 loop: CASSSSRGSPLHF. The DNA for the CDR3 is TGTGCCAGCAGTTCCTCAAGGGGTTCACCCCTCCACTTT. This sequence joins TRBV27 and TRBJ1-6; weak D call: TRBD1 (5 bases). Trimming took off 4 bases at V and 9 bases at J, with 10 bases between the two ends. There are 13 residues in the CDR3. Germline assignment: CDR1 MNHEY and CDR2 SMNVEV (reference sequence).

The CDR3 DNA is TGCGCCAGCAGCTTGGCGGGAGGGCCGGGGTCATACATTCAGTACTTC. Translation: CASSLAGGPGSYIQYF. The chain joins TRBV5-1 to TRBJ2-4; 8 bases map to TRBD2. The CDR3 extends over 16 amino acids. Trimming took 0 bases from V and 8 from J; bases not matched to a gene: 10. Germline CDR1 is SGHRS and CDR2 is YFSETQ.

J is TRBJ2-2 and V is TRBV28; D not certain. CDR3 size: 14 residues. Germline V lookup: CDR1 MDHEN, CDR2 SYDVKM. With 7 bases removed from V and 0 bases from J, the gap between germline ends came to 9 bases. DNA of the CDR3: TGTGCCAGCATCTTAACACCGAACACCGGGGAGCTGTTTTTT. This sequence encodes CASILTPNTGELFF.

This clone appeared a few times. The V gene is TRBV6-5, the J gene TRBJ2-2, with 7 bases lining up with TRBD1. Per the germline V gene, CDR1 is MNHEY and CDR2 is SVGAGI. The CDR3 runs to 14 residues. Trimming cost V 4 bases and J 5 bases; bases outside gene matches: 4. CDR3 sequence (DNA): TGTGCCAGCAGTTTGGGACAGTTAACCGGGGAGCTGTTTTTT. Translation: CASSLGQLTGELFF.

The chain is built from TRBV28 and TRBJ2-2, with 7 bases fitting TRBD1. Losses at the gene ends were 9 bases for V and 1 base for J; bases not matched to a gene: 2. This CDR3 region has 13 residues. In germline, CDR1 is MDHEN, CDR2 SYDVKM. The CDR3 sequence is CASRDRNTGELFF. As DNA, the CDR3 is TGTGCCAGTCGGGACAGGAACACCGGGGAGCTGTTTTTT.

V is TRBV2 and J is TRBJ2-1; maybe TRBD2 (5 bases). V was trimmed by 5 bases and J by 0 bases, leaving 5 bases between them. Germline CDR1 SNHLY, CDR2 FYNNEI. This CDR3 contains 13 residues. The CDR3 spells CASSTSSYNEQFF. For the CDR3, the DNA is TGTGCCAGCAGTACTAGCTCCTACAATGAGCAGTTCTTC.

The chain employs TRBV19 and TRBJ2-2, with D possibly being TRBD1 (5 bases). The V end lost 0 bases, the J end lost 7 bases, and 12 bases lay between the germline ends. The CDR3 consists of 15 residues. Germline loops: CDR1 LNHDA, CDR2 SQIVND (reference sequence). This chain's CDR3 is CASSIDRRESGELFF. In nucleotides, the CDR3 is TGTGCCAGTAGTATAGATCGCAGGGAAAGCGGGGAGCTGTTTTTT.

The chain carries TRBV7-8 and TRBJ2-3; TRBD2 aligns across 11 bases. CDR3 size: 14 residues. V shed 5 bases and J 5 bases; nucleotides not matched to a gene: 3. Germline V gene sequence: CDR1 SGHVS, CDR2 FQNEAQ. This chain's CDR3 is CASSQGLAGDTQYF. CDR3 DNA sequence: TGTGCCAGCAGCCAAGGACTAGCGGGAGATACGCAGTATTTT. Combining the CDR3 with reference TRBV7-8 and TRBJ2-3 gives the whole variable domain GAGVSQSPRYKVAKRGQDVALRCDPISGHVSLFWYQQALGQGPEFLTYFQNEAQLDKSGLPSDRFFAERPEGSVSTLKIQRTQQEDSAVYLCASSQGLAGDTQYFGPGTRLTVL.

V and J are TRBV7-2 and TRBJ2-7; 10 bases align to TRBD2. V gave up 3 bases and J gave up 0 bases; unmatched junction bases: 2. Per the germline V gene, CDR1 is SGHTA and CDR2 is FQGNSA. This CDR3 is 15 amino acids long. The CDR3 bases are TGTGCCAGCAGCTTCCTAGCGGGGGCCTCCTACGAGCAGTACTTC. Its protein product is CASSFLAGASYEQYF.

The V and J genes are TRBV7-2 and TRBJ2-7; 7 bases align to TRBD1. Germline trimming cut 2 bases from V and 3 bases from J; bases unmatched to any gene: 7. The CDR3 runs to 15 residues. The V gene's germline CDR1 is SGHTA and CDR2 FQGNSA. The CDR3 loop reads CASSLRRTGIYEQYF. The CDR3 nucleotides read TGTGCCAGCAGCTTACGAAGGACAGGCATCTACGAGCAGTACTTC.

The chain has TRBV11-3 and TRBJ2-3; weak D call: TRBD1 (6 bases). This CDR3 has 14 amino acids. Germline V gene data show CDR1 as SGHNT and CDR2 as YENEEA. V lost 4 bases, J lost 6 bases, and 14 bases lay in between. This chain's CDR3 is CASSSNRDGDTQYF. CDR3 sequence (DNA): TGTGCCAGCAGCTCAAACAGGGATGGTGATACGCAGTATTTT.